The 2 T cell receptor beta chains below all came from one sample that was sequenced in a study of blood T cell repertoires in COVID-19. The protocol was immunoSEQ multiplex PCR, while the TCRdb copy is restricted to in-frame clones and leaves out a portion. The sample carries fewer than 180,000 clones, about nine tenths recorded once. Sequencing used peripheral blood. The receptors here all came from a woman in her fifties or sixties with active or convalescent COVID-19.

The V gene is TRBV2, the J gene TRBJ1-5; 8 bases agree with TRBD1. This CDR3 has 14 amino acids. Per germline, CDR1 SNHLY and CDR2 FYNNEI. V was pared by 4 bases and J by 7 bases, with 6 bases of the junction left unmatched. CDR3: CASSAQGVGQPQHF. In nucleotides, the CDR3 is TGTGCCAGCAGTGCACAGGGGGTCGGCCAGCCCCAGCATTTT.

Of note for this clone: A junction boundary mismatches the germline segment, possibly from a read error. The genes are TRBV29-1 and TRBJ1-2; 10 bases are a match to TRBD1. Germline values: CDR1 SQVTM, CDR2 ANQGSEA. The length of the CDR3 is 12 residues. The CDR3 DNA reads TGCAGCGTCGAAGACAGGGGGCTTGGCTACACCTTC. It codes for CSVEDRGLGYTF. Looking up the rest from reference TRBV29-1 and TRBJ1-2 gives the full variable domain: SAVISQKPSRDICQRGTSLTIQCQVDSQVTMMFWYRQQPGQSLTLIATANQGSEATYESGFVIDKFPISRPNLTFSTLTVSNMSPEDSSIYLCSVEDRGLGYTFGSGTRLTVV.